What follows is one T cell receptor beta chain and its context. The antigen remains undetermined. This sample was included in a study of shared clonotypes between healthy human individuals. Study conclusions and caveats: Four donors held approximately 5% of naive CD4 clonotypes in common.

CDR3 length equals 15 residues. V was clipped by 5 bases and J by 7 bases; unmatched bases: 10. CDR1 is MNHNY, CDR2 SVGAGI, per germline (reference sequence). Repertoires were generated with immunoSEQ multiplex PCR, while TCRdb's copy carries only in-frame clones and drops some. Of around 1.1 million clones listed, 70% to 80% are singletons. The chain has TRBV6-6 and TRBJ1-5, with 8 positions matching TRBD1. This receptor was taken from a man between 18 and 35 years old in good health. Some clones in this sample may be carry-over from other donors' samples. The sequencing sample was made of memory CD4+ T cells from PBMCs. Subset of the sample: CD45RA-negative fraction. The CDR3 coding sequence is TGTGCCAGCAGTCTACAGGGGGGGCTCGGGCAGCCCCAGCATTTT. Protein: CASSLQGGLGQPQHF.